These 17 T cell receptor beta chains originate from one sample sequenced in a study of Ad26.COV2.S vaccination and SARS-CoV-2 variants. Treatment meaning: around 19 received Ad26.COV2.S at low or high dose, single or two shots; about 5 received placebo; per-sample allocation not given. Vaccine and placebo recipients were sampled on day 63 after the first injection. Using immunoSEQ multiplex PCR, the repertoire was profiled, and TCRdb retains in-frame clones only, with some absent. The table has about 280,000 clones, around 87% seen once. The sequences come from peripheral blood, collected in a trial of Ad26.COV2.S vaccine versus placebo. These receptors all stem from a person aged 18-60 years who received the Ad26.COV2.S COVID-19 vaccine or a placebo.

A single count supports this clone. CDR3 DNA: TGCGCCAGCAGCCTCCGAGGTAGCGGACTGCAAGAGACCCAGTACTTC. It specifies CASSLRGSGLQETQYF. The genes are TRBV4-3 and TRBJ2-5, with D perhaps TRBD2 (6 bases). V was trimmed by 4 bases and J by 2 bases, leaving 17 bases between them. The CDR3 contains 16 residues. Germline V gene sequence: CDR1 LGHNA, CDR2 YSLEER.

CDR3 DNA sequence: TGTGCCAGCAGTAAAGATGTGGCAGCTAGCACAGATACGCAGTATTTT. Its translation is CASSKDVAASTDTQYF. This rearrangement joins TRBV6-1 to TRBJ2-3, with no clear D. CDR1 MNHNS and CDR2 SASEGT come from the germline V gene. The CDR3 length is 16 residues. V lost 5 bases and J 0 bases, leaving 15 bases between the germline ends.

The chain has TRBV4-3 and TRBJ2-3; tentatively, D is TRBD2 (6 bases). Deletions cut 4 bases from V and 4 bases from J, with 12 bases between. In germline, CDR1 is LGHNA, CDR2 YSLEER. The CDR3 has 14 residues. CDR3 DNA: TGCGCCAGCAGCCCACGACTAGACGCAGATACGCAGTATTTT. Encoded protein: CASSPRLDADTQYF.

J is TRBJ1-2 and V is TRBV10-1; D is ambiguous. The germline V gene encodes CDR1 WNHNN and CDR2 SYGVQD (reference sequence). The CDR3 runs 10 residues. CDR3 in DNA: TGCCCCATGTCTGGCGCTGGCTACACCTTC. Amino acid sequence: CPMSGAGYTF.

V and J are TRBV4-3 and TRBJ1-2; D is uncertain. The CDR3 extends over 15 amino acids. The germline V and J ends were trimmed by 1 base and 4 bases, with 13 bases remaining between them. Germline loops: CDR1 LGHNA, CDR2 YSLEER. This CDR3 is CASSQGQAGSYGYTF. The CDR3 nucleotides read TGCGCCAGCAGCCAAGGCCAGGCGGGGAGCTATGGCTACACCTTC.

This sequence joins TRBV5-1 and TRBJ2-2; tentative D call: TRBD2 (6 bases). V lost 0 bases and J lost 6, with 15 bases in between. CDR1 is SGHRS, CDR2 YFSETQ, per germline. The CDR3 runs to 16 residues. CDR3 nucleotide sequence: TGCGCCAGCAGCTTGGCGAATGTGGGGGGACCCGGGGAGCTGTTTTTT. Translation: CASSLANVGGPGELFF.

CDR3 DNA: TGTGCCAGCAGTTACGTAGACAGCAACTATGGCTACACCTTC. Translation: CASSYVDSNYGYTF. The chain links TRBV6-6 to TRBJ1-2; weak D call: TRBD1 (5 bases). The ends were cut back, 2 bases at V and 2 bases at J, with 9 bases in the middle. This CDR3 is built from 14 residues. Germline CDR1 and CDR2: MNHNY and SVGAGI (reference sequence).

The V and J genes are TRBV6-5 and TRBJ2-7; possible D gene TRBD2, 5 bases. CDR3 length: 14 amino acids. Trimming cost V 6 bases and J 5 bases, with 17 bases left between them. Germline values: CDR1 MNHEY, CDR2 SVGAGI. The CDR3 loop reads CASRTPAARDEQYF. CDR3 nucleotides: TGTGCCAGCAGAACTCCGGCAGCGAGGGACGAGCAGTACTTC.

This chain uses TRBV6-5 with TRBJ1-2; D may be TRBD1 (6 bases). This CDR3 region has 14 residues. The germline V and J ends were trimmed by 5 bases and 3 bases, with 13 bases remaining between them. Germline lookup yields CDR1 MNHEY and CDR2 SVGAGI. CDR3 nucleotides: TGTGCCAGCAGTCCCCGCGGGGGCGACTATGGCTACACCTTC. Translated, it gives CASSPRGGDYGYTF.

The gene calls are TRBV5-5 and TRBJ2-1; 8 positions match TRBD2. The CDR3 extends over 16 amino acids. The V gene's germline CDR1 is SGHKS and CDR2 YYEKEE (reference sequence). J was trimmed by 4 bases and V by 0 bases; bases with no gene match: 6. The CDR3 protein is CASSLEPSGGYNEQFF. Here the CDR3 DNA reads TGTGCCAGCAGCTTGGAACCAAGCGGGGGTTACAATGAGCAGTTCTTC.

This clone has more than one count but fewer than ten. The gene calls are TRBV1 and TRBJ2-1; the D call in the table, TRBD2, was not verified against the DNA. TRBV1 is assigned pseudogene status. This CDR3 comprises 18 residues. For the CDR3, the DNA is TGCACCAGCAGCCAGACTAGCGGGAGGAACCCTCCTAAAAATGAGCAGTTCTTC. Translating gives CTSSQTSGRNPPKNEQFF.

The chain employs TRBV7-2 and TRBJ2-7; a weak D match, TRBD1 (5 bases). Germline-derived CDR1 and CDR2 are SGHTA and FQGNSA. V was trimmed by 5 bases and J by 2 bases, leaving 16 bases between them. This CDR3 has 15 residues. This CDR3 is CASSLWFDRTYEQYF. The DNA for the CDR3 is TGTGCCAGCAGCCTGTGGTTCGACAGAACCTACGAGCAGTACTTC.

This rearrangement joins TRBV7-9 to TRBJ1-1; tentatively, D is TRBD1 (6 bases). The germline V gene encodes CDR1 SEHNR and CDR2 FQNEAQ (reference sequence). V was pared by 7 bases and J by 3 bases, with 12 bases between. This CDR3 comprises 13 residues. The CDR3 region has the DNA TGTGCCAGCATCCTGGGGGCGGACACTGAAGCTTTCTTT. This sequence encodes CASILGADTEAFF.

The rearrangement joins TRBV25-1 to TRBJ2-3, with 8 positions matching TRBD2. The CDR3 loop spans 15 amino acids. Germline CDR1 reads MGHDK; CDR2 reads SYGVNS. Trimming took 6 bases from V and 5 from J; bases not matched to a gene: 10. CDR3 DNA: TGTGCCAGCAGCGATAGCGGGGCGGTGGGAGATACGCAGTATTTT. As protein: CASSDSGAVGDTQYF.

J is TRBJ2-3 and V is TRBV9; D remains ambiguous. V lost 3 bases and J lost 4, with 15 bases in between. The germline V gene encodes CDR1 SGDLS and CDR2 YYNGEE. The CDR3 is 15 amino acids. CDR3 residues: CASSAASTGADTQYF. CDR3 DNA: TGTGCCAGCAGCGCCGCATCGACGGGCGCAGATACGCAGTATTTT.

J is TRBJ2-6 and V is TRBV6-6; TRBD2 might be the D (7 bases). The germline V gene has CDR1 MNHNY and CDR2 SVGAGI (reference sequence). There are 15 residues in the CDR3. V dropped 4 bases and J dropped 4 bases, with 11 bases sitting between them. The CDR3 sequence is CASSWRGPGANVLTF. CDR3 sequence (DNA): TGTGCCAGCAGTTGGCGGGGGCCCGGGGCCAACGTCCTGACTTTC.

This clone was detected a few times. The J gene is TRBJ1-6, the V gene TRBV25-1; D call uncertain. The CDR3 length is 12 residues. V lost 4 bases and J lost 13, with 11 bases in between. Germline values: CDR1 MGHDK, CDR2 SYGVNS. This CDR3 is CASSGYGGPLHF. CDR3 nucleotide sequence: TGTGCCAGCAGTGGCTACGGTGGGCCCCTCCACTTT.